This T cell receptor (beta chain) derives from a study of cytomegalovirus exposure and HLA in healthy donors. With 60 Vbeta and 13 Jbeta primers, the PCR was carried out. Generated by immunoSEQ multiplex PCR, the TCRdb table keeps only in-frame clones and is missing some. The sample yields 300,000 or so clones, 80% to 90% seen once. Points from the study as a whole: Some V segments (TRBV6-2 and TRBV6-3 among them) were excluded as indistinguishable. A few of the chains that were CMV-associated were confirmed in vitro to be specific for CMV antigens. Solely CMV serostatus was available to characterize immune exposure. Cytomegalovirus status was reportedly diagnosed by the classifier with high sensitivity and specificity.

Note on this clone: Its antigen is not known.

The CDR3 length is 15 residues. The ends lost 4 bases at V and 2 bases at J; junction bases unmatched: 8. Germline V lookup: CDR1 SGHTA, CDR2 FQGNSA. This receptor was taken from a woman aged 40 to 50 in good health and CMV-seropositive. Specimen: PBMCs. The V gene is TRBV7-2, the J gene TRBJ2-7; TRBD2 matches at 7 bases. The CDR3 DNA follows: TGTGCCAGCAGCTATACTAGCGAGGTCACCTACGAGCAGTACTTC. Its translation: CASSYTSEVTYEQYF.